This TCR beta chain came from a study of blood T cell repertoires in COVID-19. Clinical histories supplied by participants themselves formed the basis of cohort assignment. The protocol was immunoSEQ multiplex PCR, while the TCRdb copy is restricted to in-frame clones and leaves out a portion. The sample has about 350,000 clones; over 75% are singletons. The germline gives CDR1 SGHRS, CDR2 YFSETQ. The V gene lost 4 bases and the J gene lost 8 bases, with 29 bases spanning the gap. The CDR3 has 18 residues. The sequencing input was PBMCs or T cells enriched from blood (not recorded which). The clonotype was recovered from a woman between 25 and 40 years old who had recovered from COVID-19. This chain joins TRBV5-1 and TRBJ2-3, with a tentative D call TRBD1 (6 bases). The CDR3 nucleotides are TGCGCCAGCAGCCCTTGGGGGCGACTGCGAATAACGAAGGGTACGCAGTATTTT. Translated: CASSPWGRLRITKGTQYF.